A single sample is the source of the 22 T cell receptor beta chains below, sequenced in a study of cytomegalovirus exposure and HLA in healthy donors. The primer mix had 60 Vbeta and 13 Jbeta primers. TCRdb's table, derived via immunoSEQ multiplex PCR, lists solely in-frame clones and lacks some. The table has hundreds of thousands of clones, roughly 85% seen once; the top ten hold about 1.8%. Sequencing input: PBMCs. These receptor sequences come from a man between 18 and 35 years old in good health and CMV-seronegative.

The V call is TRBV11-3, the J call TRBJ2-3; 7 bases are a match to TRBD1. This CDR3 is 17 amino acids long. V lost 5 bases and J lost 5; bases outside the gene matches: 16. CDR1 SGHNT and CDR2 YENEEA come from the germline V gene. CDR3 in amino acids: CASSPPYFSTGVDTQYF. In DNA, the CDR3 is TGTGCCAGCAGCCCACCTTACTTTTCCACAGGGGTAGATACGCAGTATTTT.

Only one count was recorded for this clone. The chain combines TRBV9 with TRBJ2-1, with 8 bases matching TRBD2. With 0 bases clipped from V and 9 bases from J, the junction kept 17 bases outside the gene matches. The CDR3 loop spans 18 amino acids. Germline CDR1 and CDR2: SGDLS and YYNGEE. The DNA of the CDR3 is TGTGCCAGCAGCGTAGCTTTAAGGTTCGGGAGCGGGAGCATTGAGCAGTTCTTC. Translating it yields CASSVALRFGSGSIEQFF.

CDR3 sequence reads: CASSYGTSSTSTDTQYF. DNA for the CDR3: TGTGCCAGCAGTTACGGGACTAGCAGTACTAGCACAGATACGCAGTATTTT. The chain employs TRBV2 and TRBJ2-3, with 9 bases aligning to TRBD2. This CDR3 is 17 amino acids long. Germline V gene sequence: CDR1 SNHLY, CDR2 FYNNEI. The V and J ends lost 5 bases and 0 bases, in that order; junction bases with no gene match: 9.

The chain employs TRBV27 and TRBJ1-6; 8 nucleotides align to TRBD1. V shed 6 bases, J shed 3 bases, and the junction held 7 bases outside the gene matches. The CDR3 consists of 16 residues. Germline CDR1 and CDR2: MNHEY and SMNVEV (reference sequence). The CDR3 DNA reads as TGTGCCAGCAGAGTCGGGACAGGTCTCTATAATTCACCCCTCCACTTT. This encodes CASRVGTGLYNSPLHF.

V and J are TRBV27 and TRBJ2-7; TRBD1 agrees at 10 bases. Looked up from germline, CDR1 is MNHEY and CDR2 is SMNVEV (reference sequence). This CDR3 is built from 15 residues. J gave up 6 bases and V 6 bases, and 11 bases lay outside the gene matches. CDR3 DNA sequence: TGTGCCAGCAGCCACACCGGGACAGGGGATCGCGAGCAGTACTTC. Translation gives CASSHTGTGDREQYF.

The chain is built from TRBV7-8 and TRBJ2-5; TRBD2 agrees at 8 bases. V was clipped by 7 bases and J by 6 bases; unmatched bases: 10. Germline CDR1 and CDR2: SGHVS and FQNEAQ. The CDR3 extends over 14 amino acids. The CDR3 region is CASKESGSVKTQYF. The CDR3 DNA reads TGTGCCAGCAAGGAGAGCGGGAGTGTAAAGACCCAGTACTTC.

V gene TRBV11-2 combines with J gene TRBJ2-5; the D gene is possibly TRBD2 (7 bases). Germline CDR1 and CDR2: SGHAT and FQNNGV. This CDR3 region has 19 residues. V lost 0 bases and J 5 bases, leaving 25 bases between the germline ends. CDR3: CASSLESIVWGGRRETQYF. CDR3 in DNA: TGTGCCAGCAGCTTAGAAAGCATTGTGTGGGGGGGCCGGCGGGAGACCCAGTACTTC.

CDR3 amino acids: CASSLGQALNTGELFF. The CDR3, as DNA: TGTGCCAGCAGTTTAGGACAAGCACTTAACACCGGGGAGCTGTTTTTT. This chain connects TRBV28 to TRBJ2-2; D is possibly TRBD1 (5 bases). CDR1 and CDR2 from the germline V gene are MDHEN and SYDVKM. The V end was cut by 2 bases, the J end by 2 bases, with 12 bases between. There are 16 residues in the CDR3.

The chain couples TRBV28 to TRBJ2-1; tentatively, D is TRBD2 (5 bases). The CDR3 is made up of 13 amino acids. Germline CDR1 reads MDHEN; CDR2 reads SYDVKM. Trimming took 4 bases from V and 7 from J, leaving 11 bases between them. DNA of the CDR3: TGTGCCAGCAGTTCAGCTATAGCGAATGAGCAGTTCTTC. It specifies CASSSAIANEQFF. Variable domain in full (rest from reference TRBV28 and TRBJ2-1): DVKVTQSSRYLVKRTGEKVFLECVQDMDHENMFWYRQDPGLGLRLIYFSYDVKMKEKGDIPEGYSVSREKKERFSLILESASTNQTSMYLCASSSAIANEQFFGPGTRLTVL.

This clone was seen a few times. This chain connects TRBV7-2 to TRBJ2-3; 9 bases agree with TRBD2. The CDR3 extends over 15 amino acids. Looked up from germline, CDR1 is SGHTA and CDR2 is FQGNSA. V gave up 3 bases and J gave up 5 bases; unmatched junction bases: 6. The CDR3 protein is CASSLAGGLKDTQYF. The DNA for the CDR3 is TGTGCCAGCAGCTTGGCGGGGGGGCTTAAAGATACGCAGTATTTT.

In its sample, this clone was seen a few times. CDR3 region: CASSIVTGWQETQYF. CDR3 DNA: TGTGCCAGTAGTATAGTCACAGGGTGGCAAGAGACCCAGTACTTC. The chain has TRBV19 and TRBJ2-5; tentatively, D is TRBD1 (6 bases). The CDR3 extends over 15 amino acids. The germline gives CDR1 LNHDA, CDR2 SQIVND (reference sequence). V lost 1 base and J lost 2, with 11 bases in between.

This chain links TRBV9 with TRBJ2-5; TRBD2 might be the D (6 bases). The germline gives CDR1 SGDLS, CDR2 YYNGEE. V was shortened by 0 bases and J by 5 bases, with 14 bases between the two germline ends. The CDR3 spans 15 residues. CDR3 nucleotides: TGTGCCAGCAGCGTAGCAACGGGAGAGATGGAGACCCAGTACTTC. It encodes CASSVATGEMETQYF.

This clone has a single count. The rearrangement links TRBV5-1 to TRBJ2-1, with TRBD1 matching over 9 bases. Trimming at V came to 0 bases and at J to 8 bases, leaving 6 bases not matched to a gene. CDR1 and CDR2 from the germline V gene are SGHRS and YFSETQ. The CDR3 runs 15 residues. The CDR3 loop is CASSLGQGVSDEQFF. CDR3 nucleotide sequence: TGCGCCAGCAGCTTGGGACAGGGGGTTTCGGATGAGCAGTTCTTC. Filled out from reference TRBV5-1 and TRBJ2-1, the complete variable domain reads KAGVTQTPRYLIKTRGQQVTLSCSPISGHRSVSWYQQTPGQGLQFLFEYFSETQRNKGNFPGRFSGRQFSNSRSEMNVSTLELGDSALYLCASSLGQGVSDEQFFGPGTRLTVL.

This clone showed up just a few times. The chain is built from TRBV7-6 and TRBJ1-4, with D possibly TRBD1 on 6 matching bases. The V and J ends lost 3 bases and 4 bases respectively, with 9 bases between them. Germline V gene lookup returns CDR1 SGHVS and CDR2 FNYEAQ. This CDR3 has 14 amino acids. CDR3 in amino acids: CASSLGGGNEKLFF. CDR3 DNA sequence: TGTGCCAGCAGCTTGGGAGGGGGTAATGAAAAACTGTTTTTT.

The chain carries TRBV5-1 and TRBJ1-2; TRBD1 agrees at 11 bases. The CDR3 is made up of 16 amino acids. Germline-derived CDR1 and CDR2 are SGHRS and YFSETQ. Germline trimming cut 0 bases from V and 6 bases from J; bases unmatched to any gene: 7. The CDR3 nucleotides read TGCGCCAGCAGCTTGGAGGGACAGGGGGGTGGAAATGGCTACACCTTC. This encodes CASSLEGQGGGNGYTF.

The chain couples TRBV5-1 to TRBJ1-2; D is perhaps TRBD1 (5 bases). The CDR3 has 16 residues. Germline CDR1 and CDR2: SGHRS and YFSETQ. V was cut by 4 bases and J by 4 bases, with 20 bases left in between. CDR3 in DNA: TGCGCCAGCAGCCCGATTCAAGACAGTACGGGCTATGGCTACACCTTC. This sequence encodes CASSPIQDSTGYGYTF. The whole variable domain, remainder taken from reference TRBV5-1 and TRBJ1-2, is KAGVTQTPRYLIKTRGQQVTLSCSPISGHRSVSWYQQTPGQGLQFLFEYFSETQRNKGNFPGRFSGRQFSNSRSEMNVSTLELGDSALYLCASSPIQDSTGYGYTFGSGTRLTVV.

The J gene is TRBJ2-7, the V gene TRBV27; weak D call: TRBD1 (5 bases). V was clipped by 0 bases and J by 4 bases, with 10 bases between them. Germline lookup yields CDR1 MNHEY and CDR2 SMNVEV (reference sequence). CDR3 length equals 14 residues. The CDR3 DNA is TGTGCCAGCAGTTTATCGGCAGGGTCATACGAGCAGTACTTC. Amino acid sequence: CASSLSAGSYEQYF.

Worth noting for this clone: The sample holds other DNA sequences that translate to the same CDR3. The CDR3 DNA reads as TGTGCCAGCAGTGAAGTTGGGGGGGAAAAACTGTTTTTT. It codes for CASSEVGGEKLFF. The chain couples TRBV2 to TRBJ1-4, with a possible D match to TRBD1 (5 bases). Germline-derived CDR1 and CDR2 are SNHLY and FYNNEI. Deletions cut 1 base from V and 8 bases from J, with 8 bases between. The CDR3 totals 13 residues.

This clone has only one observation. The chain recombines TRBV28 with TRBJ1-1; maybe TRBD1 (5 bases). Germline CDR1 MDHEN, CDR2 SYDVKM. This CDR3 spans 17 amino acids. The germline V and J ends were trimmed by 3 bases and 1 base, with 18 bases remaining between them. The CDR3 here is CASSFVSGSGENTEAFF. The DNA of the CDR3 is TGTGCCAGCAGTTTTGTTTCAGGGTCGGGCGAGAACACTGAAGCTTTCTTT.

The chain employs TRBV5-6 and TRBJ2-7; a possible D gene is TRBD1 (5 bases). The V gene's germline CDR1 is SGHDT and CDR2 YYEEEE. Trimming took 5 bases from V and 0 from J, leaving 12 bases between them. The CDR3 extends over 14 amino acids. The CDR3 loop is CASSSLRVSYEQYF. DNA of the CDR3: TGTGCCAGCAGTTCGCTCAGGGTCTCCTACGAGCAGTACTTC.

The chain employs TRBV9 and TRBJ2-3; 7 bases line up with TRBD2. The CDR3 spans 15 residues. Germline V gene data show CDR1 as SGDLS and CDR2 as YYNGEE. After removal of 1 base from V and 2 bases from J, the junction contained 4 bases not matched to a gene. The CDR3 region is CASSVSGLPTDTQYF. In nucleotides, the CDR3 is TGTGCCAGCAGCGTATCGGGACTACCCACAGATACGCAGTATTTT.

This chain connects TRBV2 to TRBJ2-1, with D unresolved. CDR1 and CDR2 (germline): SNHLY, FYNNEI. There are 14 residues in the CDR3. V dropped 3 bases and J dropped 6 bases, with 12 bases sitting between them. CDR3 nucleotides: TGTGCCAGCAGTGACGCGACTTTAATCAATGAGCAGTTCTTC. Its protein is CASSDATLINEQFF.